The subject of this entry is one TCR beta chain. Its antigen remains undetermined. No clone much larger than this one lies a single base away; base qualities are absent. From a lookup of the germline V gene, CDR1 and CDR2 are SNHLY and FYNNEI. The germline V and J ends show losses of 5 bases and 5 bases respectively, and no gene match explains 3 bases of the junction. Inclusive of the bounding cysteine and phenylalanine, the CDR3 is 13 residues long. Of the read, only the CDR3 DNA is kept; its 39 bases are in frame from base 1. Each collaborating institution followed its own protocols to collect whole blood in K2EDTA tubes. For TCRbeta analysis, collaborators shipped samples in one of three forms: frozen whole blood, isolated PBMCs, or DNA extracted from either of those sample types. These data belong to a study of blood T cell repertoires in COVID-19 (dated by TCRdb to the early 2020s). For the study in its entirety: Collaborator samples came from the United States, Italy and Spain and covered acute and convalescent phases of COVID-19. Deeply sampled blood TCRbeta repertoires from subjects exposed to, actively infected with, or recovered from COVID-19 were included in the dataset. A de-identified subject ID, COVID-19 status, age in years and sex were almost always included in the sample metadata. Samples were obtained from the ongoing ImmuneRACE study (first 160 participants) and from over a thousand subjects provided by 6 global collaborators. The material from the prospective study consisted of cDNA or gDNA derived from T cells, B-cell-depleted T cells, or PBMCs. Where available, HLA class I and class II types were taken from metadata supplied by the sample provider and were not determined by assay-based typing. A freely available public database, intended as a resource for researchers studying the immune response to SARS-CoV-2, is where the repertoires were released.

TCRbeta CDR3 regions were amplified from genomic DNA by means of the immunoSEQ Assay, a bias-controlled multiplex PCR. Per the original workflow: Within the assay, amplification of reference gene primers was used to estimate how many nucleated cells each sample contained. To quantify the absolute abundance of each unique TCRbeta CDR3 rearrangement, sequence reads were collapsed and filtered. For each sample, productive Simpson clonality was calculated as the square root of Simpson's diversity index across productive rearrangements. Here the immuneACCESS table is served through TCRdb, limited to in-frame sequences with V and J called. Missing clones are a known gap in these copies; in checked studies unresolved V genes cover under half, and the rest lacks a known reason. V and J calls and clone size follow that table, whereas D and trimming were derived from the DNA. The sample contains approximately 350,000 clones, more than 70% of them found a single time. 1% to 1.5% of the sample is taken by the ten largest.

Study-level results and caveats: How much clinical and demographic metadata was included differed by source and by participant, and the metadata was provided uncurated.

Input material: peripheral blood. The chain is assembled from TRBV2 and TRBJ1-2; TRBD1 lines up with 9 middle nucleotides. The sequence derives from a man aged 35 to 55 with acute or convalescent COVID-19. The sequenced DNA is TGTGCCAGCAGTCGGGACAGGGAGTATGGCTACACCTTC. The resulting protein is CASSRDREYGYTF.